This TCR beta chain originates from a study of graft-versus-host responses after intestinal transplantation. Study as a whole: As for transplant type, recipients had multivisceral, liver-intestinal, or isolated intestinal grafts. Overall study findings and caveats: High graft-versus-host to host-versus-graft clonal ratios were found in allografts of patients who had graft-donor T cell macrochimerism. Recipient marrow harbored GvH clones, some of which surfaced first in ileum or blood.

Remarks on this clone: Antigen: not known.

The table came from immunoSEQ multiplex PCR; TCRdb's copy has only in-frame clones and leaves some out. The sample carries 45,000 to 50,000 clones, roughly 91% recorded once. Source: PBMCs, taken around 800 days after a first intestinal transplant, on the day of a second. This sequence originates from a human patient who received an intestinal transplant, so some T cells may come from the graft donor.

The CDR3 DNA reads TGTGCCAGCAGCTACAGGGGGAGCAATCAGCCCCAGCATTTT. Protein: CASSYRGSNQPQHF. The chain uses TRBV5-6 and TRBJ1-5, with 8 bases fitting TRBD1. The CDR3 is 14 amino acids. The trim removed 3 bases at V and 1 base at J, leaving 0 bases unmatched. The germline V gene has CDR1 SGHDT and CDR2 YYEEEE.